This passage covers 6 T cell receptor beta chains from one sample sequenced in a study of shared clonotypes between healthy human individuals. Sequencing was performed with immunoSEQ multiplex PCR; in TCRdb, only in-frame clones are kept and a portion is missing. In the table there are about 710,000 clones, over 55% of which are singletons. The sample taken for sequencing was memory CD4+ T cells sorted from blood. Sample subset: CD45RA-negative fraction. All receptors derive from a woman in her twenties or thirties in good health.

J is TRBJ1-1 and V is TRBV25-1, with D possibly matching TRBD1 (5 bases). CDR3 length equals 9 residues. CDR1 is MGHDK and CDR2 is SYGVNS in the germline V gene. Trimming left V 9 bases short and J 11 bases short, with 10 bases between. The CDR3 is CARMGEAFF. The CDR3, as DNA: TGTGCCAGGATGGGGGAGGCTTTCTTT.

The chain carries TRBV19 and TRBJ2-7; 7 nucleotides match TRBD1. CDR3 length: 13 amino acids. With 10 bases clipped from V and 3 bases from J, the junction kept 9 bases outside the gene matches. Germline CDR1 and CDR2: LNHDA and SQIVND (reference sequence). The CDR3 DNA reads TGTGCCACAAGCCGGGACAGACACTACGAGCAGTACTTC. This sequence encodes CATSRDRHYEQYF. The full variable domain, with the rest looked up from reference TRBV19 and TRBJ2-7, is DGGITQSPKYLFRKEGQNVTLSCEQNLNHDAMYWYRQDPGQGLRLIYYSQIVNDFQKGDIAEGYSVSREKKESFPLTVTSAQKNPTAFYLCATSRDRHYEQYFGPGTRLTVT.

The CDR3 bases are TGTGCCAGTCGGGGAGGCAGGGGGCTCTACACCGGGGAGCTGTTTTTT. Amino acids: CASRGGRGLYTGELFF. The chain links TRBV7-9 to TRBJ2-2; the match to TRBD1 covers 8 bases. V lost 9 bases, J lost 3 bases, and 12 bases stayed unmatched. Germline CDR1 SEHNR, CDR2 FQNEAQ (reference sequence). This CDR3 comprises 16 residues.

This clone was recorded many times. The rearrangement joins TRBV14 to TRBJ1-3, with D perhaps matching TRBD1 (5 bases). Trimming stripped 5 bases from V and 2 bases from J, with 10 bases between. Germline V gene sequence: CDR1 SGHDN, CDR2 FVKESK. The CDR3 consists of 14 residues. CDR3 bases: TGTGCCAGCAGCATGACGACAGCTGGAAACACCATATATTTT. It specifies CASSMTTAGNTIYF.

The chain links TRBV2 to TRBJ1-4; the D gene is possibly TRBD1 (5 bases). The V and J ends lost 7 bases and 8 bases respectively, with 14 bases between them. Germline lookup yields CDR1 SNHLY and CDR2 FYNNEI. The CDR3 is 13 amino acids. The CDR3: CASKWQGEEKLFF. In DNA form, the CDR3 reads TGTGCCAGCAAATGGCAGGGTGAGGAAAAACTGTTTTTT.

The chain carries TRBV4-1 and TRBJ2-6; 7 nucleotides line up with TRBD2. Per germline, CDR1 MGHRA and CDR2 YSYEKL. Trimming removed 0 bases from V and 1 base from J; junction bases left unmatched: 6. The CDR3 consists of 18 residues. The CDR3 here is CASSQDQGLISGANVLTF. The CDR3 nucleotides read TGCGCCAGCAGCCAAGATCAGGGACTAATTTCTGGGGCCAACGTCCTGACTTTC.